This TCR beta chain comes out of a study of spatial heterogeneity in lung cancer (dated by TCRdb to the late 2010s). Regarding the research as a whole: Samples were obtained from fewer than 80 patients with early-stage, untreated non-small cell lung cancer from the lung TRACERx cohort. In non-small cell lung cancer, the study quantitatively compared TCR alpha and beta repertoires across several tumor regions, matched nontumor lung, and blood. In the raw uncorrected reads, each unique combination of TCR and UMI appeared more than ten times on average. Follow-up PBMC samples were sequenced whenever available, with a median time to follow-up of about 24 months after resection. Both alpha and beta chains were TCR-sequenced in approximately 200 tumor regions, under 85 matched nontumor lung samples and 56 PBMC samples obtained at surgery. Nonsynonymous mutation counts, determined by whole-exome sequencing of tumor tissue, were related to TCR repertoire features. More beta-chain than alpha-chain transcripts were consistently detected, likely reflecting higher beta-chain transcript abundance. Broad study findings and their caveats: Ubiquitous expanded tumor TCRs showed up in blood more often at tumor resection than at routine follow-up. Additional single-cell paired TCR alpha and beta sequencing was considered necessary to confirm, at a functional level, the hypothesis that regional TCRs recognize regional mutations. Only approximately 13 patients were included in the comparisons of baseline and follow-up blood repertoires.

This clonotype was counted between two and nine times. The antigen it recognizes is unknown. The input lacks base qualities; no much larger clone sits a single base away. The time point label, read with the paper, signifies: blood at routine non-recurrence follow-up after resection. Without any cell sorting, TCR sequencing was performed on whole RNA extracted either from tumor and nontumor lung tissue or from cryopreserved PBMC samples. A patient was chosen for TCR sequencing only when enough RNA was available from at least two tumor regions. The CDR3 sequence holds 13 residues, the cysteine and phenylalanine included. Kept here is only the CDR3 DNA, which spans 39 bases and is read in frame from base 1. V is cut by 5 bases and J by 4 bases, and the space between the germline ends is 11 bases. The library was generated by 5' RACE. Data came from a NextSeq 500. To allow correction of PCR and sequencing errors, the TCR library protocol tagged every TCR cDNA molecule with a unique molecular identifier. Per the source publication's procedure: Decombinator tools were used for TCR identification, UMI-based error correction and CDR3 extraction. TCRs above a frequency of 2 per 1,000, corresponding to the top 1% of the tumor frequency distribution, were defined as expanded. Each repertoire was subsampled 100 times to 5,000 TCRs, after which Renyi diversity was computed with the R vegan package. CDR3 similarity networks were built from amino acid triplet string-kernel similarity, connecting CDR3s with pairwise similarity above 0.82. Using fastp at Q25 and MiXCR, TCRdb reprocessed the public reads and kept productive beta chains. Rows are combined by CDR3 protein, so each entry shows the most common genes and DNA. TCRdb's processing, not the authors', yielded these V and J calls. This sample gives just under 10,000 distinct CDR3 sequences in total; about a quarter of them show up just once. The ten most abundant clones make up 3.9% of the sample.

The V gene is TRBV12-3 or TRBV12-4 and the J gene is TRBJ2-5; the D gene is perhaps TRBD2, on 5 matching bases. This clonotype was obtained from a female donor with early-stage non-small cell lung cancer. This specimen consisted of PBMCs, obtained at follow-up. The DNA is as follows: TGTGCCAGCAGTATTCGGGGATTAGAGACCCAGTACTTC. The resulting protein is CASSIRGLETQYF.